This T cell receptor beta chain was documented in a study of CD8 T cells in Susac syndrome. The J segment lost 5 bases and the V segment lost 7 bases, leaving 5 bases of the junction unmatched. Looked up from germline, CDR1 is MNHEY and CDR2 is SMNVEV (reference sequence). This CDR3 is built from 13 residues. From blood CD8+ and CD4+ T cells, TCR beta sequences were generated. CD8+ and CD4+ T cells were negatively isolated; TEMRA cells were FACS-enriched. Random hexamers served to reverse transcribe about 0.45 to 1 ug RNA. Across 54 Vbeta and 13 Jbeta, TCR beta CDR3 was amplified with immunoSEQ multiplex PCR. TCRdb reanalysed the immunoSEQ multiplex PCR reads using MiXCR and keeps one entry per CDR3 protein. The sample consists of about 150,000 distinct CDR3 sequences, 85% to 95% of them appearing once.

The chain couples TRBV27 to TRBJ2-3; 8 bases align to TRBD1. Sequencing used CD8+ T cells from PBMCs. The sequence came from a human donor with multiple sclerosis. In nucleotides, the CDR3 is TGTGCCAGCACAGACAGGGGCTTAGATACGCAGTATTTT. Encoded protein: CASTDRGLDTQYF.